The clone carrying this T cell receptor (beta chain) was recorded a few times. The source of the sample is a study of read filtering for tumor transcriptome and immune sequencing. Study-level information: After DNase treatment, RNA was made into whole-transcriptome libraries.

CDR1 is SNHLY, CDR2 FYNNEI, per germline. CDR3 length: 12 amino acids. V lost 6 bases, J lost 6 bases, and 9 bases lay in between. Sampling of bone marrow took place during active disease in every patient. Molecular barcoded adaptors covering alpha/delta and beta/gamma chains were used on about 390 ng RNA. Each CDR3 protein is one row after TCRdb ran MiXCR on the reads. The sample records about 14,000 distinct CDR3 sequences, just over 20% being singletons. The chain uses TRBV2 and TRBJ2-1; no reliable D call. Sequencing used a population of CD138-negative cells sorted from bone marrow. This receptor was identified in a donor aged 40 or over with multiple myeloma. The CDR3 bases are TGTGCCAGCAGGGGTCTACCCAATGAGCAGTTCTTC. Translating it yields CASRGLPNEQFF. The variable domain in full, with the rest retrieved from reference TRBV2 and TRBJ2-1, is EPEVTQTPSHQVTQMGQEVILRCVPISNHLYFYWYRQILGQKVEFLVSFYNNEISEKSEIFDDQFSVERPDGSNFTLKIRSTKLEDSAMYFCASRGLPNEQFFGPGTRLTVL.